The present T cell receptor (beta chain) was sequenced within a study of vaccination and CD4 T cells after COVID-19. Study context: Every participant had a vaccine, which was either BNT162b2 or mRNA-1273, given in two doses. Overall study findings and caveats: Median reactive clonotypes, those recognizing SARS-CoV-2, rose from roughly 19 to 38, not significantly.

To note about this clonotype: Its antigen is unknown.

The Oncomine TCR Beta short-read assay was applied to DNA of cultured CD4+ T cells. In TCRdb, the PCR reads were re-called with MiXCR into one record per CDR3 protein. The table records fewer than 15,000 distinct CDR3 sequences, more than 40% of them present only once. Treatment given: 10-day PBMC culture with coronavirus spike peptide pools or control peptides (ViraFEST assay). V was cut by 4 bases and J by 1 base, with 16 bases left in between. The CDR3 has 15 residues. The germline gives CDR1 SQVTM, CDR2 ANQGSEA. The source of this sequence is a human donor who had recovered from COVID-19. The sample consisted of CD4+ T cells from blood, cultured in vitro. The chain is built from TRBV29-1 and TRBJ1-2; maybe TRBD1 (6 bases). CDR3 sequence reads: CSVVGTPRYNYGYTF. DNA of the CDR3: TGCAGCGTTGTGGGGACACCCAGATATAACTATGGCTACACCTTC.